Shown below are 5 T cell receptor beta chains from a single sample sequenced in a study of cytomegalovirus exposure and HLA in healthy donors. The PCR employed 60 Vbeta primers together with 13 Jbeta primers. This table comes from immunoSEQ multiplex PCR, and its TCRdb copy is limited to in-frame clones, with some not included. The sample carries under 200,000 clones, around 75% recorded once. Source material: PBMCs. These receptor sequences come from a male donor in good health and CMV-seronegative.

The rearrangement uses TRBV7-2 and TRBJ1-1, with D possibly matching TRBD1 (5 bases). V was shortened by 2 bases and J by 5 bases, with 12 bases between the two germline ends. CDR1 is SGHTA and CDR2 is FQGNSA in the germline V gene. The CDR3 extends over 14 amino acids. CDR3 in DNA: TGTGCCAGCAGCTTAAAGTCAGGGCGGACTGAAGCTTTCTTT. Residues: CASSLKSGRTEAFF.

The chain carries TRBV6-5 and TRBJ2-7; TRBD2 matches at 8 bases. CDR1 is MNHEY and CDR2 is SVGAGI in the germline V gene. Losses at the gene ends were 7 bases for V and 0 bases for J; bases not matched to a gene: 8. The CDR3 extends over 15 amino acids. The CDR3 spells CASTSDRGGSYEQYF. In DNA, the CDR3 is TGTGCCAGCACCTCCGACCGGGGGGGCTCCTACGAGCAGTACTTC.

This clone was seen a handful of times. The chain's CDR3 is CASSPGLVKAHEQFF. The DNA for the CDR3 is TGTGCCAGCAGCCCAGGACTAGTCAAGGCCCATGAGCAGTTCTTC. This sequence joins TRBV9 and TRBJ2-1, with 7 positions matching TRBD2. The CDR3 sequence is 15 residues long. Looked up from germline, CDR1 is SGDLS and CDR2 is YYNGEE. The ends lost 4 bases at V and 8 bases at J; junction bases unmatched: 12.

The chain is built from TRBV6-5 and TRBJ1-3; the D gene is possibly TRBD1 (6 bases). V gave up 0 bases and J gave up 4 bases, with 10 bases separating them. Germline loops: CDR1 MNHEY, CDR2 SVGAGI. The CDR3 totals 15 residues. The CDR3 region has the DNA TGTGCCAGCAGTTACTCGTGGGGGCCAGGAAACACCATATATTTT. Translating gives CASSYSWGPGNTIYF.

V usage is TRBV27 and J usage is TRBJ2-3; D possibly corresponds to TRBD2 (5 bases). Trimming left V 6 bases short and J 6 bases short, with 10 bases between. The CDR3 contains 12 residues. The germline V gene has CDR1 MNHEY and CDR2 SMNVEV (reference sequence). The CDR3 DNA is TGTGCCAGCAGCACCTCGGGGGATACGCAGTATTTT. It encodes CASSTSGDTQYF.